The rows below give T cell receptor beta chains drawn from one sample of a study of PD-1 blockade in mismatch repair-deficient tumors. TCRdb's copy holds only in-frame clones and misses some; the assay was immunoSEQ multiplex PCR. The data contain about 60,000 clones, approximately 88% of them singletons. Sequences were derived from peripheral blood, sampled 52 weeks after starting pembrolizumab. The receptors come from an adult with mismatch repair-deficient cancer. The CDR3 runs from the conserved cysteine through the conserved F or W. The order of the fields is CDR3 protein, CDR3 DNA, D gene, clone size, V gene, J gene. The D gene is left open where the match is weak. Only some rows state a clone size, as once, few, many or a class for expanded clones.

CASSEGGSVETQYF	TGTGCCAGCAGTGAGGGGGGCTCCGTGGAGACCCAGTACTTC	.	once	TRBV6-1	TRBJ2-5
CAWSGVLNEQFF	TGTGCCTGGTCAGGAGTTCTAAATGAGCAGTTCTTC	.	.	TRBV30	TRBJ2-1
CASSYSESSYNEQFF	TGTGCCAGCAGTTACAGCGAGAGCTCCTACAATGAGCAGTTCTTC	.	.	TRBV6-5	TRBJ2-1
CATSRDQAETETQYF	TGTGCCACCAGCAGAGATCAGGCAGAAACGGAGACCCAGTACTTC	.	.	TRBV15	TRBJ2-5
CASSLEGFGTSSEKLFF	TGTGCCAGCAGTTTAGAGGGGTTCGGGACATCCAGTGAAAAACTGTTTTTT	.	.	TRBV28	TRBJ1-4
CASSRGANYGYTF	TGTGCCAGCAGTCGGGGTGCTAACTATGGCTACACCTTC	.	.	TRBV28	TRBJ1-2
CASSRLREADTQYF	TGTGCCAGCAGCAGATTACGGGAGGCAGATACGCAGTATTTT	TRBD2	.	TRBV7-9	TRBJ2-3
CASSLAKGGKNTGELFF	TGCGCCAGCAGCTTGGCCAAGGGGGGCAAGAACACCGGGGAGCTGTTTTTT	.	.	TRBV5-1	TRBJ2-2
CASEVGLAGRGYQETQYF	TGCGCCAGTGAGGTGGGGCTAGCGGGACGCGGGTACCAAGAGACCCAGTACTTC	TRBD2	.	TRBV10-2	TRBJ2-5
CASSSGTTYEQYF	TGCGCCAGCAGCTCCGGGACAACCTACGAGCAGTACTTC	.	.	TRBV10-1	TRBJ2-7
CASSLIPGQSGTDTQYF	TGTGCCAGCAGTTTAATCCCGGGACAGAGTGGCACAGATACGCAGTATTTT	TRBD1	.	TRBV28	TRBJ2-3
CASSPKAGSYEQYF	TGTGCCAGCAGTCCCAAAGCGGGATCCTACGAGCAGTACTTC	TRBD2	once	TRBV6-1	TRBJ2-7
CASSETLFGSLIPEQFF	TGTGCCAGCAGTGAAACCCTTTTCGGGAGTTTAATTCCTGAGCAGTTCTTC	.	.	TRBV6-1	TRBJ2-1
CAWSRGDWGYF	TGTGCCTGGAGTAGGGGGGATTGGGGGTACTTC	.	.	TRBV30	TRBJ2-7
CASSLVPDEKLFF	TGTGCCAGCAGCTTAGTGCCAGACGAAAAACTGTTTTTT	.	few	TRBV5-5	TRBJ1-4
CASSKPSCTGCEKLFF	TGTGCCAGCAGCAAACCCTCTTGTACAGGGTGCGAAAAACTGTTTTTT	.	.	TRBV21-1	TRBJ1-4
CASSWTGGDYNEQFF	TGTGCCAGCAGCTGGACGGGAGGGGACTACAATGAGCAGTTCTTC	TRBD2	.	TRBV7-9	TRBJ2-1
CASSGADLKTQYF	TGTGCCAGCAGCGGGGCTGACCTGAAGACCCAGTACTTC	.	.	TRBV7-9	TRBJ2-5
CAISPGTGGYEQYF	TGTGCCATCAGCCCAGGGACAGGGGGCTACGAGCAGTACTTC	TRBD1	.	TRBV10-3	TRBJ2-7
CASSQESARNEQYF	TGTGCCAGCAGCCAAGAATCAGCGAGAAACGAGCAGTACTTC	.	few	TRBV4-2	TRBJ2-7
CASSPTAQTEQYF	TGTGCCAGCAGTCCTACGGCCCAAACCGAGCAGTACTTC	.	.	TRBV6-5	TRBJ2-7
CASSPGLGRGEQFF	TGTGCCAGCAGCCCCGGACTGGGGAGGGGTGAGCAGTTCTTC	TRBD2	.	TRBV13	TRBJ2-1
CASSLLTSGIYNEQFF	TGTGCCAGCAGTTTACTGACTAGCGGGATTTACAATGAGCAGTTCTTC	TRBD2	.	TRBV27	TRBJ2-1
CASSEYGSYEQYF	TGTGCCAGCAGTGAATACGGCTCCTACGAGCAGTACTTC	.	.	TRBV25-1	TRBJ2-7
CASKAGVQNEKLFF	TGTGCCAGCAAGGCAGGGGTTCAGAATGAAAAACTGTTTTTT	.	.	TRBV6-1	TRBJ1-4
CASKQQGGYGYTF	TGTGCCAGCAAACAACAGGGTGGCTATGGCTACACCTTC	.	.	TRBV2	TRBJ1-2
CASSQEGLRNNEQFF	TGCGCCAGCAGCCAGGAGGGACTAAGGAACAATGAGCAGTTCTTC	TRBD2	once	TRBV4-1	TRBJ2-1
CASTPGTWGSDNEQFF	TGCGCCAGCACCCCCGGTACCTGGGGTTCTGACAATGAGCAGTTCTTC	.	.	TRBV4-1	TRBJ2-1
CASSFTSGPYNEQFF	TGTGCCAGCAGCTTTACGAGCGGGCCTTACAATGAGCAGTTCTTC	.	.	TRBV7-9	TRBJ2-1
CASSLATNGQETQYF	TGCGCCAGCAGCTTGGCCACGAATGGACAAGAGACCCAGTACTTC	.	.	TRBV5-1	TRBJ2-5
CASSLTGQANTEAFF	TGCGCCAGCAGCCTCACGGGACAGGCGAACACTGAAGCTTTCTTT	TRBD1	.	TRBV4-1	TRBJ1-1
CASSQVGSGEQYF	TGCGCCAGCAGCCAAGTGGGGTCAGGCGAGCAGTACTTC	.	few	TRBV4-1	TRBJ2-7
CASSYGEGTYEQYF	TGTGCCAGCAGTTATGGGGAGGGGACCTACGAGCAGTACTTC	TRBD2	.	TRBV6-5	TRBJ2-7
CASRGSGQETQYF	TGTGCCAGCAGGGGTAGTGGCCAAGAGACCCAGTACTTC	.	.	TRBV13	TRBJ2-5
CSVGALETYEQYF	TGCAGCGTTGGGGCCCTCGAGACCTACGAGCAGTACTTC	.	.	TRBV29-1	TRBJ2-7
CASSLFPGAKNGWEETQYF	TGTGCCAGCAGCTTATTTCCAGGGGCCAAGAATGGGTGGGAAGAGACCCAGTACTTC	.	.	TRBV7-9	TRBJ2-5
CATSRQGNTEAFF	TGTGCCACCAGCCGCCAGGGGAACACTGAAGCTTTCTTT	.	.	TRBV15	TRBJ1-1
CASIEGGEETQYF	TGTGCCAGCATTGAGGGCGGGGAAGAGACCCAGTACTTC	.	.	TRBV2	TRBJ2-5
CASRRTSGRLSSGANVLTF	TGTGCCAGCAGGCGGACTAGCGGGAGGCTAAGCTCTGGGGCCAACGTCCTGACTTTC	TRBD2	.	TRBV28	TRBJ2-6
CASSQTVTQPQHF	TGTGCCAGCAGCCAGACAGTTACCCAGCCCCAGCATTTT	.	.	TRBV6-1	TRBJ1-5
CSVEGTSGTHEQYF	TGCAGCGTTGAAGGGACTAGCGGGACCCACGAGCAGTACTTC	TRBD2	.	TRBV29-1	TRBJ2-7
CASSHYEQYF	TGTGCCAGCAGCCACTACGAGCAGTACTTC	.	few	TRBV11-2	TRBJ2-7
CASSYSGGRTYEQYF	TGTGCCAGCAGTTACTCGGGCGGGCGGACCTACGAGCAGTACTTC	.	once	TRBV6-5	TRBJ2-7
CASSPRGGYEQYF	TGTGCCAGCAGCCCTAGGGGGGGGTACGAGCAGTACTTC	.	.	TRBV6-1	TRBJ2-7